This TCR beta chain is drawn from a study of a mutant IDH1 vaccine in newly diagnosed glioma. Time point defined: week 35, safety follow-up. The investigators gave 300 ug of mutant IDH1 20-mer peptide in each vaccine dose, together with topical imiquimod. Those who donated had recent WHO grade 3 or 4 IDH1-mutant, ATRX-lost astrocytomas. The V gene lost 0 bases and the J gene lost 4 bases, with 12 bases spanning the gap. Per the germline V gene, CDR1 is LGHNA and CDR2 is YSLEER. CDR3 length equals 15 residues. As for this clone: Its antigen is as yet unknown.

Data came from immunoSEQ multiplex PCR; TCRdb stores just in-frame clones and leaves some out. This sample carries around 70,000 clones, 84% of them seen once, and the ten largest clones take roughly 12%. The source was PBMCs, collected from a glioma patient whose treatment included an IDH1 peptide vaccine. This sequence originates from a man aged 18 to 30 with glioma. The V call is TRBV4-3, the J call TRBJ1-2; no firm D call. The CDR3 region has the DNA TGCGCCAGCAGCCAAGAACCAGAACCCTCCTATGGCTACACCTTC. Protein sequence: CASSQEPEPSYGYTF.